The rows below give T cell receptor beta chains drawn from one sample of a study of regulatory T cells in long-lasting Graves disease. TCRdb independently ran MiXCR on the multiplex PCR reads; one entry per CDR3 protein. The sample lists some 350,000 distinct CDR3 sequences, around 15% occurring once. These same records also appear under a second study, on T cells in Graves' hyperthyroidism and ophthalmopathy.

Sequenced here: peripheral blood mononuclear cells (PBMCs), sampled at new diagnosis, from a patient treated with antithyroid drugs. The source is a woman between 18 and 30 years old with Graves disease. CDR3s include the opening cysteine and the closing phenylalanine or tryptophan. A D gene is named only where the DNA matches it firmly. Clone size is stated in some rows and not others, as once, few, many or a class when expanded.

CDR3	DNA	size	V	J	D
CSAQGQNYGYTF	TGCAGCGCCCAGGGACAGAACTATGGCTACACCTTC	few	TRBV29-1	TRBJ1-2	TRBD1
CASSLEGVELFF	TGCGCCAGCAGCTTGGAAGGCGTAGAACTGTTTTTT	few	TRBV5-1	TRBJ1-4	NA
CATSRGGWMNTGAFF	TGTGCCACCAGCAGAGGTGGTTGGATGAACACTGGAGCTTTCTTT	few	TRBV15	TRBJ1-1	NA
CASSEIYGGYQPQHF	TGTGCCAGCAGTGAAATCTATGGGGGCTATCAGCCCCAGCATTTT	NA	TRBV6-2/TRBV6-3	TRBJ1-5	NA
CASSQAGEETQYF	TGTGCCAGCAGCCAAGCGGGGGAAGAGACCCAGTACTTC	few	TRBV6-2/TRBV6-3	TRBJ2-5	TRBD2
CASSLALKGRARNEQYF	TGTGCCAGCAGCCTGGCCCTGAAGGGGAGGGCGAGGAACGAGCAGTACTTC	NA	TRBV5-6	TRBJ2-7	TRBD2
CSADPGTVTYEQYF	TGCAGTGCTGACCCAGGGACGGTTACCTACGAGCAGTACTTC	many	TRBV20-1	TRBJ2-7	NA
CASSGLAGSGELFF	TGTGCCAGCAGCGGTTTAGCGGGGTCCGGGGAGCTGTTTTTT	many	TRBV7-2	TRBJ2-2	TRBD2
CSAPDSQETQYF	TGCAGTGCCCCGGACAGCCAAGAGACCCAGTACTTC	many	TRBV20-1	TRBJ2-5	NA
CASRGRLAGGSETQYF	TGTGCCAGCAGGGGGAGACTAGCGGGGGGTTCGGAGACCCAGTACTTC	many	TRBV28	TRBJ2-5	TRBD2
CARTRGSQPQHF	TGTGCCCGGACAAGGGGCTCTCAGCCCCAGCATTTT	NA	TRBV30	TRBJ1-5	NA
CASSPGTDYNSPLHF	TGTGCCAGCTCGCCAGGGACGGACTATAATTCACCCCTCCACTTT	many	TRBV18	TRBJ1-6	NA
CASSVGLQGNTEAFF	TGTGCCAGCAGTGTCGGGTTACAGGGAAACACTGAAGCTTTCTTT	many	TRBV6-1	TRBJ1-1	NA
CASSLLGASYYGYTF	TGTGCCAGCAGCTTATTGGGAGCATCTTACTATGGCTACACCTTC	many	TRBV11-1	TRBJ1-2	NA
CASTGFKGMNTEAFF	TGTGCCAGCACCGGGTTCAAGGGGATGAACACTGAAGCTTTCTTT	many	TRBV6-1	TRBJ1-1	NA